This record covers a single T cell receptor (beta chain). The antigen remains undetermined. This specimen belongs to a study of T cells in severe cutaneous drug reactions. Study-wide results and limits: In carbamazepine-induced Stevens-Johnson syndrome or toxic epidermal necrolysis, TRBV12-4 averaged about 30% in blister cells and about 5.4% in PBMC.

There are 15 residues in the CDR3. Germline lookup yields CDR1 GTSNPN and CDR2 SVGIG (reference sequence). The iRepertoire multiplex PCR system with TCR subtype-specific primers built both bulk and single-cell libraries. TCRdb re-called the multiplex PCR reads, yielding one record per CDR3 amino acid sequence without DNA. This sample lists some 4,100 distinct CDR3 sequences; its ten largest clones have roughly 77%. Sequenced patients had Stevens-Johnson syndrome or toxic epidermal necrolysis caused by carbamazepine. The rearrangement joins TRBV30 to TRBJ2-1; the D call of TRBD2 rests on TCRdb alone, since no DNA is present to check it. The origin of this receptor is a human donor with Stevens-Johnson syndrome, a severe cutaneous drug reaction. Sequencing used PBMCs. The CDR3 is CAWSGHAGGYNEQFF.